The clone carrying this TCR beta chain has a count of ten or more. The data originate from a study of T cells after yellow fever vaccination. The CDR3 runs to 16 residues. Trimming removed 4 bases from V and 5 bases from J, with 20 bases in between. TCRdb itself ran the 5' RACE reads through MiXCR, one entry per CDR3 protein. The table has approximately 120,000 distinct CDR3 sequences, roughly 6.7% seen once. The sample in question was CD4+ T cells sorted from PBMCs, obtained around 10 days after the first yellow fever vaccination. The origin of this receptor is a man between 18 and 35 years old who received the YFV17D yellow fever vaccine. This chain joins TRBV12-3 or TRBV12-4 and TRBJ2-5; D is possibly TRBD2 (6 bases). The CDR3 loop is CASSSGTRRAGETQYF. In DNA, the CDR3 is TGTGCCAGCAGTTCGGGGACCAGGAGGGCCGGCGAGACCCAGTACTTC.